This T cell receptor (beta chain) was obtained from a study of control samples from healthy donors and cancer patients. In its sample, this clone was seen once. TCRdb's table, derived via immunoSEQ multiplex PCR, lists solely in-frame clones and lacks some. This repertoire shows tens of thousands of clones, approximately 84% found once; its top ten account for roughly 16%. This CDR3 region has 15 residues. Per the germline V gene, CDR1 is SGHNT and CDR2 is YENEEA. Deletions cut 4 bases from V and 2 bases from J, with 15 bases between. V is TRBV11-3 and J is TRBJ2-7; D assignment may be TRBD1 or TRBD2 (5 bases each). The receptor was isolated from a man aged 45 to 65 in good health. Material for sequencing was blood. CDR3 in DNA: TGTGCCAGCAGCTCGCCCGGGACGGGCACCTACGAGCAGTACTTC. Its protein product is CASSSPGTGTYEQYF.